Given below is one T cell receptor beta chain in context. Profiling relied on immunoSEQ multiplex PCR, and the TCRdb table lists in-frame clones only, not all of them. The sample yields about 420,000 clones, roughly 89% seen once. CDR1 is SEHNR and CDR2 is FQNEAQ in the germline V gene (reference sequence). The ends lost 3 bases at V and 7 bases at J; junction bases unmatched: 5. This CDR3 is built from 15 residues. The data were taken from a study of blood T cell repertoires in COVID-19. Study-wide background: COVID-19 samples collected from the United States, Italy and Spain covered acute and convalescent phases.

This clonotype was sampled from a young man with COVID-19, enrolled during active disease. The chain has TRBV7-9 and TRBJ2-1; 11 positions match TRBD2. Sequencing used peripheral blood. The CDR3 region has the DNA TGTGCCAGCAGCTTTAGCGGGGGGGCGTTGAATGAGCAGTTCTTC. Its translation: CASSFSGGALNEQFF.